One and the same sample provided the 18 T cell receptor beta chains below, sequenced in a study of blood T cell repertoires in COVID-19. Data came from immunoSEQ multiplex PCR; TCRdb stores just in-frame clones and leaves some out. Altogether about 170,000 clones are present, roughly 86% being singletons, with the ten largest covering approximately 3.5%. Sequencing was done on a sample of peripheral blood. The receptors derive from a man in his 70s with acute or convalescent COVID-19.

The genes are TRBV18 and TRBJ1-1, with TRBD1 as a possible D gene (6 bases). Trimming took off 5 bases at V and 11 bases at J, with 12 bases between the two ends. This CDR3 has 11 amino acids. Germline CDR1 reads KGHSH; CDR2 reads LQKENI. The CDR3 here is CASSLTGRAFF. The CDR3 DNA follows: TGTGCCAGCTCATTGACAGGAAGGGCTTTCTTT.

The CDR3 loop is CASSETGNTIYF. The CDR3 nucleotides read TGTGCCAGCAGTGAGACAGGGAACACCATATATTTT. The chain recombines TRBV5-4 with TRBJ1-3; 7 bases match TRBD1. J gave up 7 bases and V 5 bases, and 3 bases lay outside the gene matches. This CDR3 spans 12 amino acids. Germline V lookup: CDR1 SGHNT, CDR2 YYREEE (reference sequence).

The CDR3 spells CASSLVAGAQETQYF. As DNA, the CDR3 is TGTGCCAGCAGCTTAGTGGCAGGGGCACAAGAGACCCAGTACTTC. The rearrangement uses TRBV11-3 and TRBJ2-5, with a tentative D call TRBD1 (6 bases). Germline V gene lookup returns CDR1 SGHNT and CDR2 YENEEA. Trimming left V 1 base short and J 2 bases short, with 11 bases between. The CDR3 sequence is 15 residues long.

The J gene is TRBJ2-2, the V gene TRBV28; no firm D call. V lost 4 bases to trimming and J lost 2 bases, with 11 bases between them. This CDR3 is 15 amino acids long. Germline V gives CDR1 MDHEN, CDR2 SYDVKM. The CDR3: CASSSAGSNTGELFF. CDR3 nucleotides: TGTGCCAGCAGTTCGGCAGGTTCCAACACCGGGGAGCTGTTTTTT.

This clone showed up just once. V usage is TRBV30 and J usage is TRBJ1-4; 7 nucleotides align to TRBD1. CDR1 is GTSNPN and CDR2 is SVGIG in the germline V gene (reference sequence). V lost 2 bases, J lost 3 bases, and 9 bases stayed unmatched. There are 16 residues in the CDR3. Written as DNA, the CDR3 is TGTGCCTGGAGTCACCTCAGGGGGGCAGCTAATGAAAAACTGTTTTTT. This gives the protein CAWSHLRGAANEKLFF.

The sample holds one count of this clone. The rearrangement uses TRBV24-1 and TRBJ2-3; possible D gene TRBD1, 5 bases. V was shortened by 9 bases and J by 0 bases, with 9 bases between the two germline ends. Germline lookup yields CDR1 KGHDR and CDR2 SFDVKD. The CDR3 is 13 residues long. CDR3 sequence: CATGQGSTDTQYF. For the CDR3, the DNA is TGTGCCACCGGACAAGGGAGCACAGATACGCAGTATTTT.

CDR3 DNA: TGTGCCAGCAGCACCTGGACAGGGGGGAATCAGCCCCAGCATTTT. Residues: CASSTWTGGNQPQHF. The V gene is TRBV21-1, the J gene TRBJ1-5; TRBD1 is taken as the D call from the table, unchecked against the DNA. TRBV21-1 is a documented pseudogene. The CDR3 length is 15 residues.

The V call is TRBV5-4, the J call TRBJ2-5; the match to TRBD1 covers 7 bases. The V and J ends lost 7 bases and 5 bases, in that order; junction bases with no gene match: 14. The CDR3 is 15 residues long. Germline values: CDR1 SGHNT, CDR2 YYREEE (reference sequence). CDR3 nucleotides: TGTGCCAGCGGAGTAGACCGGACAGGAGCGGAGACCCAGTACTTC. Translated: CASGVDRTGAETQYF.

The CDR3, as DNA: TGTGCCAGCTCACCAACGCTAAATAATGAGCAGTTCTTC. Translated: CASSPTLNNEQFF. The genes are TRBV18 and TRBJ2-1; D ambiguous. Trimming removed 2 bases from V and 7 bases from J, with 9 bases in between. Germline CDR1 KGHSH, CDR2 LQKENI. The CDR3 sequence is 13 residues long.

The J gene is TRBJ1-1, the V gene TRBV7-9; TRBD1 aligns across 7 bases. In germline, CDR1 is SEHNR, CDR2 FQNEAQ (reference sequence). The CDR3 contains 16 residues. The trim removed 6 bases at V and 6 bases at J, leaving 16 bases unmatched. The CDR3 region has the DNA TGTGCCAGCAGTTTTCCTAGGGGGCCCCCGGTCGCTGAAGCTTTCTTT. It is translated as CASSFPRGPPVAEAFF.

The chain is built from TRBV6-5 and TRBJ2-7; D is uncertain. The CDR3 sequence is 11 residues long. Germline V lookup: CDR1 MNHEY, CDR2 SVGAGI. The V gene lost 6 bases and the J gene lost 2 bases, with 5 bases spanning the gap. The CDR3 DNA follows: TGTGCCAGCAGGTCGGCCTACGAGCAGTACTTC. Amino acid sequence: CASRSAYEQYF.

The rearrangement joins TRBV7-3 to TRBJ1-1, with D perhaps TRBD1 (5 bases). V gave up 5 bases and J gave up 0 bases, with 16 bases separating them. The germline V gene encodes CDR1 SGHTA and CDR2 FQGTGA. This CDR3 is 16 amino acids long. In DNA, the CDR3 is TGTGCCAGCAGCCCGCCCCAGACAGATATGAACACTGAAGCTTTCTTT. This codes for CASSPPQTDMNTEAFF. The full variable domain, with the rest looked up from reference TRBV7-3 and TRBJ1-1, is GAGVSQTPSNKVTEKGKYVELRCDPISGHTALYWYRQSLGQGPEFLIYFQGTGAADDSGLPNDRFFAVRPEGSVSTLKIQRTERGDSAVYLCASSPPQTDMNTEAFFGQGTRLTVV.

The chain combines TRBV10-1 with TRBJ2-1; 7 positions agree with TRBD2. The CDR3 runs 15 residues. Trimming at V came to 4 bases and at J to 0 bases, leaving 3 bases not matched to a gene. From germline, CDR1 is WNHNN and CDR2 SYGVQD (reference sequence). The CDR3 sequence is CASSGGGGSYNEQFF. The DNA for the CDR3 is TGCGCCAGCAGTGGGGGCGGGGGCTCCTACAATGAGCAGTTCTTC.

The rearrangement joins TRBV11-3 to TRBJ1-1; 7 bases are shared with TRBD1. CDR3 length equals 12 residues. Per germline, CDR1 SGHNT and CDR2 YENEEA. Trimming took 5 bases from V and 9 from J; bases not matched to a gene: 6. The CDR3 here is CASSREGGKAFF. The CDR3 DNA follows: TGTGCCAGCAGCCGAGAAGGGGGCAAAGCTTTCTTT. Full variable domain (outside the CDR3, taken from reference TRBV11-3 and TRBJ1-1): EAGVVQSPRYKIIEKKQPVAFWCNPISGHNTLYWYLQNLGQGPELLIRYENEEAVDDSQLPKDRFSAERLKGVDSTLKIQPAELGDSAVYLCASSREGGKAFFGQGTRLTVV.

In DNA form, the CDR3 reads TGTGCCAGCAGCTTATTGGGGGGACAGGAGGGAGGCTACACCTTC. Translation gives CASSLLGGQEGGYTF. The chain joins TRBV7-2 to TRBJ1-2, with 8 positions matching TRBD1. Trimming at V came to 2 bases and at J to 8 bases, leaving 10 bases not matched to a gene. This CDR3 is built from 15 residues. The germline V gene encodes CDR1 SGHTA and CDR2 FQGNSA.

The J gene is TRBJ2-5, the V gene TRBV11-3; 7 bases are a match to TRBD2. CDR3 size: 16 residues. Germline V gene data show CDR1 as SGHNT and CDR2 as YENEEA. J lost 0 bases, V lost 1 base, and 5 bases had no gene match. The CDR3 is CASSLGLGGYQETQYF. In DNA form, the CDR3 reads TGTGCCAGCAGCTTAGGTCTGGGGGGGTACCAAGAGACCCAGTACTTC.

The gene calls are TRBV5-8 and TRBJ1-6, with 9 bases matching TRBD1. Germline values: CDR1 SGHTS, CDR2 YDEGEE. V dropped 2 bases and J dropped 8; count of bases not matched to a gene: 8. The CDR3 covers 16 residues. The CDR3 is CASSFPPDRGYSPLHF. The DNA of the CDR3 is TGTGCCAGCAGCTTTCCCCCGGACAGGGGATATTCACCCCTCCACTTT.

The J gene is TRBJ1-1, the V gene TRBV7-6; 9 positions agree with TRBD1. Losses at the gene ends were 5 bases for V and 8 bases for J; bases not matched to a gene: 12. The CDR3 runs 15 residues. Germline loops: CDR1 SGHVS, CDR2 FNYEAQ. CDR3 DNA sequence: TGTGCCAGCAGCAGCCTGGGACAGGGTATAGAGGAAGCTTTCTTT. Translating it yields CASSSLGQGIEEAFF.